This T cell receptor (beta chain) was captured in a study of cytomegalovirus exposure and HLA in healthy donors. The germline V gene encodes CDR1 MDHEN and CDR2 SYDVKM. V was cut by 8 bases and J by 4 bases, with 17 bases left in between. The CDR3 is made up of 14 amino acids. Study results and limitations: With later analysis, a missense DCLRE1C variant became linked to TCR beta V- and J-gene trimming. Most TCR sequences were uncommon, yet certain public TCRs appeared in many donors. With further analysis later on, most CMV-associated TCR beta chains appeared HLA-restricted.

Use of 60 Vbeta and 13 Jbeta primers characterized the PCR. Authors' data handling: As a later analysis found, there were 70 million to 90 million unique TCR beta chains, of which some 10 million were shared. Generated by immunoSEQ multiplex PCR, the TCRdb table keeps only in-frame clones and is missing some. V and J calls and clone size are as listed in that table; D and trimming were resolved from the DNA. The sample records about 170,000 clones, about 80% being singletons. Worth noting for this clone: The target antigen is unknown.

This receptor was identified in a woman aged 45-65 years in good health and CMV-seronegative. The source material was PBMCs. The J gene is TRBJ1-2, the V gene TRBV28; tentative D call: TRBD1 (6 bases). CDR3 sequence reads: CASLLQGTSYGYTF. DNA of the CDR3: TGTGCCAGCCTGCTTCAGGGGACCTCCTATGGCTACACCTTC.